Sequencing of this T cell receptor beta chain was carried out in a study of blood T cells in healthy people across ages (dated by TCRdb to between 2014 and 2017). Context from the whole study: In model experiments, template switching captured about one uniquely barcoded TCR beta cDNA molecule for every two T cells. Four age groups were formed from the donors: young (average about 15 years), middle-aged (approximately 42), aged (approximately 60) and long-lived (about 75). Two additional independent replicas of 1 million unique cDNA reads from the same blood draw were analyzed for two donors (one aged 18 to 30 and one aged 80 or older). The study measured age-related changes in TCR beta repertoire diversity using deep sequencing normalized with unique cDNA molecular identifiers. The full study reports these points: Estimates of total diversity based on one million sequenced T cells were considered lower bounds and underestimates. Bulk unsorted PBMC profiling prevented conclusive comparison of naive and antigen-experienced compartments. Donor CMV infection status was unknown, potentially confounding age-related changes in expanded clonotypes. The percentage of naive T cells measured by flow cytometry correlated strongly with observed TCR beta diversity. Compared with the aged group, more naive CD4+ T cells, fewer expanded clones and increased TCR diversity were shown by the long-lived group, suggesting age selection. Observed TCR beta diversity per million T cells fell roughly linearly with age, and a significant reduction was already apparent by age roughly 40.

On this clonotype itself: This receptor's antigen is unknown. Base qualities were left out, and no much larger clone turns up one base away.

At the junction V is shortened by 4 bases and J by 4 bases, with 13 bases in between. CDR1 and CDR2 (MNHEY, SMNVEV) derive from the germline V gene (reference sequence). The CDR3 sequence holds 14 residues, the cysteine and phenylalanine included. Of all the DNA, just the CDR3 is kept, 42 bases in frame from base 1. Library generation was performed with 5' RACE. For sequencing, an Illumina HiSeq 2500 was employed. The second PCR ran for roughly 7 to 12 cycles and used a J-beta primer mix along with a sample-barcoded 5' primer. A template-switch 5' adaptor carrying 12 random nucleotides introduced a unique molecular identifier onto each TCR beta cDNA molecule. Each sample yielded at least 3 million CDR3-containing paired-end reads. First-strand cDNA synthesis was performed from all RNA using the Mint cDNA synthesis kit, with priming by a TRBC-specific oligonucleotide. All cDNA was treated with uracil-DNA glycosylase and then went through a first 18-cycle PCR with the universal primers M1SS and BC2_uni_R. The source study handled its data this way. For normalization, 1 million high-quality reads were randomly selected from each sample, with every read carrying a distinct molecular identifier. Instead of being binned into consensus sequences, reads with shared molecular identifiers were discarded. MiTCR, with a Q25 quality threshold and the strictest error-elimination algorithm, was used for CDR3 identification, clonotype clustering and error correction. A nonparametric unseen species model with Euler transformation was used to estimate a lower bound on total TCR beta diversity. TCRdb itself trimmed the public reads at Q25 with fastp, ran MiXCR and retained productive beta chains. Every entry covers one CDR3 protein and lists the most common genes and DNA from its rows. For this entry, the V and J calls and clone size follow TCRdb and not the study's own pipeline. This sample is represented by about 1 million distinct CDR3 sequences; under 30% of them were singletons. Clones ranked in the top ten supply approximately 0.7% of the sample.

The donors were roughly 39 Caucasian individuals from Russia, aged 6 to 90 years, who were systemically healthy. Each donor gave roughly 9 milliliters of peripheral blood, drawn into EDTA-treated Vacutainer tubes. Ficoll-Paque density-gradient centrifugation was used to isolate PBMCs, with at least 6.5 million per sample. Total RNA was extracted from PBMCs with Trizol reagent, with at least 5 micrograms obtained per sample. The percentages of naive CD45RAhigh/CD27high T cells were determined by flow cytometry on a PBMC aliquot from every donor. Another study also made use of these data, one on T cells of mothers and their children. The second study, in turn, reports: The donors were nine systemically healthy Caucasian individuals, made up of three mothers and their six children. cDNA synthesis consumed the entire amount of extracted RNA, loaded at 1.5 ug RNA in each 15 ul reaction. Sample barcodes and 2-4 random nucleotides were added via the M1S primer in the second PCR. Over 9.5 million TCR beta CDR3 reads were obtained for each mother, and 2.5 million to 3 million reads were obtained for each child. Thymic selection similarly shapes TCR recombination output in related and unrelated pairs, with minor effect from inherited differences. Related mother-child pairs always showed normalized repertoire overlap that was slightly higher than in unrelated mother-child pairs, though the difference was never significant. Persistent microchimeric T cell clones were not detected, at a sensitivity of 95 to 100 clones per million clonotypes. Deep NGS was used in the study to compare the TCR beta repertoires of mothers and children and to look for features that separate related mother-child pairs from unrelated individuals. Mothers averaged roughly 40 +/- 4 years of age and children averaged roughly 12 +/- 4 years. After adapter ligation was performed with NEBNext reagents, the libraries were sequenced on an Illumina HiSeq 2000 with 100+100 nt paired-end reads. To prevent cross-contamination, the mother and child libraries were prepared a month apart and were sequenced in separate runs. For each donor, somewhere between roughly 500,000 and 2,100,000 distinct TCR beta clonotypes were identified. Naive TCR beta clonotypes were estimated from low-frequency clonotypes matched to each donor's FACS-determined naive share, without sorting.

Recombination connected TRBV27 to TRBJ2-5, with TRBD2 as a weak D call on 5 bases. The clonotype was recovered from a girl aged 2 to 9 in good health. Sequenced material: blood. CDR3 loop: CASSYGVFGETQYF. The DNA sequence reads TGTGCCAGCAGTTACGGGGTCTTTGGAGAGACCCAGTACTTC.